The source of this TCR beta chain is a study of T cells in Graves' hyperthyroidism and ophthalmopathy. This clonotype was found a few times. Amplified regions were TCR beta CDR3 sequences from RNA transcripts. The TCR CDR3 was amplified in a first-round RT-PCR using the HTBI primer set. TCRdb re-analysed the multiplex PCR reads in MiXCR, keeping a single row per CDR3 protein. The data contain about 350,000 distinct CDR3 sequences, over 12% of them singletons. Ophthalmopathy patients had Clinical Activity Score at least 3, NOSPECS grade at least 4, duration under 3 months. Diagnoses were made from clinical symptoms, serum measures (thyroxine and TRAb), thyroid ultrasound and orbital computed tomography. The authors obtained PBMCs from 10 ml of fresh peripheral blood. This CDR3 is built from 14 residues. V shed 4 bases and J 2 bases; nucleotides not matched to a gene: 5. Germline CDR1 and CDR2: MDHEN and SYDVKM.

The chain recombines TRBV28 with TRBJ2-7; 7 bases map to TRBD2. This receptor was taken from a woman aged 55-69 years with Graves' ophthalmopathy. Sequenced: blood. CDR3 region: CASSYGGVPYEQYF. In nucleotides, the CDR3 is TGTGCCAGCAGTTATGGGGGGGTCCCCTACGAGCAGTACTTC.